A single sample gave rise to the 12 T cell receptor beta chains below, sequenced in a study of T-cell memory formation after mild COVID-19. TCRdb processed the 5' RACE reads anew with MiXCR; each CDR3 protein has one entry. Counted here are 100,000 to 140,000 distinct CDR3 sequences, approximately 14% occurring once; the ten biggest clones make up 30% to 45%. Sequenced: PBMCs or a T cell subset sorted from them (not recorded which). Every receptor here comes from a man between 18 and 29 years old who had mild COVID-19 (a few samples of this study predate the infection). Cell type and time point are not known.

This clonotype has more than one count but fewer than ten. This rearrangement joins TRBV6-5 to TRBJ2-5, with 8 bases aligning to TRBD1. The ends lost 1 base at V and 5 bases at J; junction bases unmatched: 6. Germline CDR1 MNHEY, CDR2 SVGAGI. This CDR3 is built from 15 residues. For the CDR3, the DNA is TGTGCCAGCAGTTACTTCGGACAGGGTGGGGAGACCCAGTACTTC. Protein product: CASSYFGQGGETQYF.

This chain links TRBV5-1 with TRBJ1-3, with no clear D. Germline lookup yields CDR1 SGHRS and CDR2 YFSETQ. CDR3 size: 13 residues. The V end lost 1 base, the J end lost 4 bases, and 6 bases lay between the germline ends. In DNA form, the CDR3 reads TGCGCCAGCAGCTTGTACCCGGGAAACACCATATATTTT. Translated: CASSLYPGNTIYF.

The V call is TRBV2, the J call TRBJ2-2; the match to TRBD2 covers 12 bases. The J segment lost 6 bases and the V segment lost 6 bases, leaving 5 bases of the junction unmatched. The germline V gene encodes CDR1 SNHLY and CDR2 FYNNEI. This CDR3 is built from 15 residues. In nucleotides, the CDR3 is TGTGCCAGCAGGCCGACTAGCGGGGGACCCGGGGAGCTGTTTTTT. Encoded protein: CASRPTSGGPGELFF.

The table lists this clonotype with a few counts. This chain connects TRBV7-6 to TRBJ2-3; the match to TRBD2 covers 7 bases. J lost 3 bases, V lost 2 bases, and 17 bases had no gene match. Germline CDR1 is SGHVS and CDR2 is FNYEAQ. This CDR3 has 19 amino acids. CDR3 protein: CASSLSYPGERGLTDTQYF. For the CDR3, the DNA is TGTGCCAGCAGCTTAAGCTACCCGGGAGAGCGGGGACTAACAGATACGCAGTATTTT.

J is TRBJ1-1 and V is TRBV7-6; D may be TRBD1 (5 bases). This CDR3 contains 12 residues. Germline values: CDR1 SGHVS, CDR2 FNYEAQ. The germline V and J ends were trimmed by 3 bases and 7 bases, with 9 bases remaining between them. CDR3 in amino acids: CASSFIGGEAFF. The CDR3 nucleotides read TGTGCCAGCAGCTTTATTGGGGGTGAAGCTTTCTTT.

The V call is TRBV4-2, the J call TRBJ1-2; D ambiguous. Germline values: CDR1 LGHNA, CDR2 YNFKEQ. This CDR3 comprises 14 residues. With 2 bases removed from V and 4 bases from J, the gap between germline ends came to 11 bases. Here the CDR3 DNA reads TGTGCCAGCAGCCAACCGGGGTATGTCTATGGCTACACCTTC. Encoded protein: CASSQPGYVYGYTF.

This clonotype was observed a handful of times. This chain connects TRBV6-2 or TRBV6-3 to TRBJ2-1; 9 positions agree with TRBD2. CDR1 and CDR2 from the germline V gene are MNHEY and SVGEGT. The CDR3 extends over 14 amino acids. The V and J ends lost 7 bases and 7 bases, in that order; junction bases with no gene match: 8. The CDR3 sequence: CASIERLAVNEQFF. CDR3 nucleotide sequence: TGTGCCAGCATCGAGCGACTAGCGGTGAATGAGCAGTTCTTC.

The CDR3 reads CASSTPATGWAGQPQHF. The CDR3 region has the DNA TGTGCCAGCAGTACCCCTGCGACAGGGTGGGCCGGTCAGCCCCAGCATTTT. This chain connects TRBV6-2 or TRBV6-3 to TRBJ1-5; 7 nucleotides line up with TRBD1. CDR1 and CDR2 from the germline V gene are MNHEY and SVGEGT. This CDR3 is 17 amino acids long. The junction had 16 bases not matched to a gene; V was cut back by 5 bases and J by 6 bases.

This clonotype occurred a few times. The rearrangement joins TRBV9 to TRBJ2-3, with D unresolved. The CDR3 sequence is 14 residues long. Germline V gene lookup returns CDR1 SGDLS and CDR2 YYNGEE. V lost 4 bases to trimming and J lost 4 bases, with 13 bases between them. The CDR3 nucleotides read TGTGCCAGCAGCTTGAGAAGAGAGGCAGATACGCAGTATTTT. Protein: CASSLRREADTQYF. Drawing the rest from reference TRBV9 and TRBJ2-3, the complete variable domain is DSGVTQTPKHLITATGQRVTLRCSPRSGDLSVYWYQQSLDQGLQFLIQYYNGEERAKGNILERFSAQQFPDLHSELNLSSLELGDSALYFCASSLRREADTQYFGPGTRLTVL.

This clonotype was detected only a few times. The chain uses TRBV11-2 and TRBJ2-1, with 9 positions matching TRBD2. Germline V lookup: CDR1 SGHAT, CDR2 FQNNGV. This CDR3 has 15 amino acids. With 5 bases clipped from V and 8 bases from J, the junction kept 10 bases outside the gene matches. The CDR3 coding sequence is TGTGCCAGCAGCGACCCCAGCGGGGGGAGGGATGAGCAGTTCTTC. Protein sequence: CASSDPSGGRDEQFF.

This clonotype was seen only a few times. The chain joins TRBV7-2 to TRBJ2-1; D ambiguous. The V end was cut by 1 base, the J end by 2 bases, with 3 bases between. This CDR3 comprises 13 residues. Germline V CDR1 and CDR2: SGHTA, FQGNSA. The CDR3 DNA follows: TGTGCCAGCAGCTTAGTTCCCTACAATGAGCAGTTCTTC. Its protein product is CASSLVPYNEQFF.

J is TRBJ1-6 and V is TRBV4-3; tentative D call: TRBD1 (6 bases). This CDR3 has 16 amino acids. Trimming stripped 4 bases from V and 7 bases from J, with 17 bases between. Germline V gives CDR1 LGHNA, CDR2 YSLEER. CDR3: CASSPEGGNLNSPLHF. The CDR3 region has the DNA TGCGCCAGCAGCCCGGAGGGGGGGAACCTCAATTCACCCCTCCACTTT.